The 8 T cell receptor beta chains below all came from one sample that was sequenced in a study of shared clonotypes between healthy human individuals. The data were produced by immunoSEQ multiplex PCR, yet TCRdb's version contains in-frame clones alone and is incomplete. The table has over 1.4 million clones, around 97% seen once. Material: naive CD4+ T cells sorted from blood. Subset reported: CD45RA+ positively selected. These receptor sequences come from a man younger than 40 in good health.

The CDR3 region is CASSPGLAGAYYNEQFF. CDR3 bases: TGTGCCAGCAGCCCCGGACTAGCGGGAGCTTATTACAATGAGCAGTTCTTC. The V gene is TRBV9, the J gene TRBJ2-1; 13 bases align to TRBD2. The CDR3 extends over 17 amino acids. In germline, CDR1 is SGDLS, CDR2 YYNGEE. The V segment lost 4 bases and the J segment 4 bases; nucleotides outside the gene matches: 8.

This clone turned up a few times. The chain combines TRBV6-1 with TRBJ1-5, with TRBD1 matching over 7 bases. The germline V gene encodes CDR1 MNHNS and CDR2 SASEGT. There are 14 residues in the CDR3. The trim removed 5 bases at V and 2 bases at J, leaving 3 bases unmatched. CDR3 DNA sequence: TGTGCCAGCAGTATGACAGGGCGCAATCAGCCCCAGCATTTT. Its protein product is CASSMTGRNQPQHF.

V and J are TRBV19 and TRBJ2-7, with 8 bases aligning to TRBD1. The V gene's germline CDR1 is LNHDA and CDR2 SQIVND (reference sequence). With 4 bases clipped from V and 5 bases from J, the junction kept 10 bases outside the gene matches. CDR3 size: 15 residues. CDR3 nucleotides: TGTGCCAGTAGTACTCCTGGGACAGGTCGTAACGAGCAGTACTTC. As protein: CASSTPGTGRNEQYF.

This rearrangement joins TRBV5-1 to TRBJ2-1; TRBD1 matches at 8 bases. V was clipped by 4 bases and J by 4 bases; unmatched bases: 7. Germline V gives CDR1 SGHRS, CDR2 YFSETQ. The CDR3 is made up of 15 amino acids. CDR3 sequence (DNA): TGCGCCAGCAGCACCGGGACAGGAGTTTACAATGAGCAGTTCTTC. It translates to CASSTGTGVYNEQFF.

On this clone: This sample also contains other DNA sequences that code for the same CDR3. This sequence joins TRBV10-3 and TRBJ2-7; D uncertain. Trimming pared 0 bases from V and 1 base from J, leaving 7 bases between. From germline, CDR1 is ENHRY and CDR2 SYGVKD. The CDR3 runs 14 residues. The CDR3 protein is CAISESTRSYEQYF. The DNA for the CDR3 is TGTGCCATCAGTGAGTCGACCCGTTCCTACGAGCAGTACTTC.

The chain links TRBV30 to TRBJ2-2, with D unresolved. Looked up from germline, CDR1 is GTSNPN and CDR2 is SVGIG (reference sequence). The V gene lost 0 bases and the J gene lost 2 bases, with 1 base spanning the gap. The CDR3 loop spans 12 amino acids. In DNA form, the CDR3 reads TGTGCCTGGAGTGTTAACACCGGGGAGCTGTTTTTT. Protein sequence: CAWSVNTGELFF.

This rearrangement joins TRBV11-3 to TRBJ2-7, with TRBD1 as a possible D gene (5 bases). V lost 2 bases, J lost 1 base, and 9 bases lay in between. This CDR3 comprises 14 residues. Looked up from germline, CDR1 is SGHNT and CDR2 is YENEEA. In DNA form, the CDR3 reads TGTGCCAGCAGCTTATCAGGGAATTCCTACGAGCAGTACTTC. Protein product: CASSLSGNSYEQYF.

CDR3 protein: CASSFTTGEDTEAFF. The DNA of the CDR3 is TGTGCCAGCAGCTTTACTACAGGGGAGGACACTGAAGCTTTCTTT. The chain employs TRBV7-9 and TRBJ1-1; TRBD1 matches 7 bases. CDR1 SEHNR and CDR2 FQNEAQ come from the germline V gene (reference sequence). V lost 3 bases to trimming and J lost 3 bases; unmatched junction nucleotides: 7. This CDR3 spans 15 amino acids.